Here is one T cell receptor (beta chain) with its context. The data derive from a study of Ad26.COV2.S vaccination and SARS-CoV-2 variants. Specified treatment: roughly 18 received Ad26.COV2.S at low or high dose, single or two shots; roughly five received placebo; per-sample allocation not given. The investigators took samples on day 63 after the first vaccine or placebo injection. Donation was by an adult aged 18-55 years who was in Boston. CDR3 length equals 16 residues. V was pared by 6 bases and J by 2 bases, with 10 bases of the junction left unmatched. Germline CDR1 reads MNHEY; CDR2 reads SVGEGT. The table came from immunoSEQ multiplex PCR; TCRdb's copy has only in-frame clones and leaves some out. The table has about 390,000 clones, roughly nine tenths seen once; the top ten hold approximately 3.7%.

The rearrangement links TRBV6-2 or TRBV6-3 to TRBJ2-3, with 8 bases that match TRBD2. Sequenced here: peripheral blood, sampled in a trial of Ad26.COV2.S vaccine versus placebo. The receptor was isolated from a person aged 18 to 59 who received the Ad26.COV2.S COVID-19 vaccine or a placebo. The CDR3 protein is CASSTTSGAFTDTQYF. The CDR3 DNA reads TGTGCCAGCAGCACAACTAGCGGAGCCTTCACAGATACGCAGTATTTT.